These T cell receptor beta chains were read from a single sample in a study of blood T cell repertoires in COVID-19. The table came from immunoSEQ multiplex PCR; TCRdb's copy has only in-frame clones and leaves some out. The table lists about 82,000 clones, roughly 91% of them singletons. The sequenced sample consisted of PBMCs or T cells enriched from blood (not recorded which). These receptors all stem from a woman aged 45-65 years with acute COVID-19. CDR3s include the opening cysteine and the closing phenylalanine or tryptophan. The order of the fields is CDR3 protein, J gene, D gene, V gene. D genes are given only for firm matches.

CDR3: CASRFRLGPVTGELFF
J: TRBJ2-2
D: NA
V: TRBV12-2

CDR3: CASSVGFRYGYTF
J: TRBJ1-2
D: NA
V: TRBV27

CDR3: CASSPEKDRVYEQYF
J: TRBJ2-7
D: TRBD1
V: TRBV4-1

CDR3: CASGLDRGTEQFF
J: TRBJ2-1
D: TRBD1
V: TRBV12-5

CDR3: CAWSARGLYGYTF
J: TRBJ1-2
D: NA
V: TRBV30

CDR3: CASSFTGGYEQYF
J: TRBJ2-7
D: TRBD1
V: TRBV12-3/TRBV12-4

CDR3: CASNTGAMNTEAFF
J: TRBJ1-1
D: NA
V: TRBV27

CDR3: CASSLLGLAGGPEQFF
J: TRBJ2-1
D: TRBD2
V: TRBV27

CDR3: CASSPQRGPYEQYF
J: TRBJ2-7
D: TRBD2
V: TRBV13

CDR3: CASSLGIGGFPDTQYF
J: TRBJ2-3
D: TRBD2
V: TRBV28

CDR3: CATGGATDTQYF
J: TRBJ2-3
D: NA
V: TRBV24-1

CDR3: CASSSQGFSSYNSPLHF
J: TRBJ1-6
D: TRBD1
V: TRBV18

CDR3: CSARNLPLNTEAFF
J: TRBJ1-1
D: NA
V: TRBV29-1

CDR3: CASSEQGQNTEAFF
J: TRBJ1-1
D: NA
V: TRBV10-2

CDR3: CASSLGGQGNYEQYF
J: TRBJ2-7
D: TRBD1
V: TRBV5-4

CDR3: CASSLGLSSYNEQFF
J: TRBJ2-1
D: NA
V: TRBV7-8

CDR3: CASSLGPGDNSPLHF
J: TRBJ1-6
D: NA
V: TRBV7-2

CDR3: CAWSVKDRVGETQYF
J: TRBJ2-5
D: TRBD1
V: TRBV30

CDR3: CASSPGERATQYF
J: TRBJ2-5
D: NA
V: TRBV5-5

CDR3: CASSYSDTTDTQYF
J: TRBJ2-3
D: NA
V: TRBV6-2/TRBV6-3

CDR3: CASSLGSQDSSYEQYF
J: TRBJ2-7
D: NA
V: TRBV28

CDR3: CASSLRLEYEQYF
J: TRBJ2-7
D: NA
V: TRBV7-2

CDR3: CASSARQGGGELFF
J: TRBJ2-2
D: NA
V: TRBV27

CDR3: CASSIRGYGYTF
J: TRBJ1-2
D: NA
V: TRBV19

CDR3: CASRKQLLPYGYTF
J: TRBJ1-2
D: NA
V: TRBV4-2

CDR3: CASSLNRGDTGELFF
J: TRBJ2-2
D: TRBD1
V: TRBV11-2

CDR3: CATSDPGRGLDNEQFF
J: TRBJ2-1
D: TRBD2
V: TRBV24-1

CDR3: CASRRGDRSGNEQFF
J: TRBJ2-1
D: NA
V: TRBV6-5

CDR3: CATSRDLRTVEAFF
J: TRBJ1-1
D: NA
V: TRBV15

CDR3: CASSQEATGTDTIYF
J: TRBJ1-3
D: NA
V: TRBV3-1/TRBV3-2

CDR3: CASSLALVRSGNTIYF
J: TRBJ1-3
D: NA
V: TRBV5-8

CDR3: CAISGGQGDTEAFF
J: TRBJ1-1
D: TRBD1
V: TRBV10-3

CDR3: CASSILTSGRTVRMNTQYF
J: TRBJ2-3
D: TRBD2
V: TRBV19

CDR3: CASSERETAPDEQYF
J: TRBJ2-7
D: NA
V: TRBV2

CDR3: CASSLGQGRGDEKLFF
J: TRBJ1-4
D: TRBD1
V: TRBV5-1

CDR3: CASGKLTNTGELFF
J: TRBJ2-2
D: NA
V: TRBV9

CDR3: CASSQTDRGYTEAFF
J: TRBJ1-1
D: TRBD1
V: TRBV5-1

CDR3: CASSTGGGEGPPLHF
J: TRBJ1-6
D: NA
V: TRBV18

CDR3: CASSEPGGLDTIYF
J: TRBJ1-3
D: NA
V: TRBV25-1

CDR3: CASSRTANQPQHF
J: TRBJ1-5
D: NA
V: TRBV5-6

CDR3: CTGSPHLPGGCYEQYF
J: TRBJ2-7
D: NA
V: TRBV1

CDR3: CASSLAAVTTEAFF
J: TRBJ1-1
D: NA
V: TRBV7-2

CDR3: CASSRTETTEAFF
J: TRBJ1-1
D: NA
V: TRBV6-2/TRBV6-3

CDR3: CASSSAGEAYEQYF
J: TRBJ2-7
D: TRBD2
V: TRBV19

CDR3: CASSPQGARGELFF
J: TRBJ2-2
D: TRBD1
V: TRBV7-9

CDR3: CSVIDMGAFDEQFF
J: TRBJ2-1
D: NA
V: TRBV29-1

CDR3: CASSLDRGPTEAFF
J: TRBJ1-1
D: TRBD1
V: TRBV5-1

CDR3: CASSSDREGGNTIYF
J: TRBJ1-3
D: TRBD1
V: TRBV19

CDR3: CASSRGPGQGNTIYF
J: TRBJ1-3
D: TRBD1
V: TRBV7-6

CDR3: CASSLPWSVANTGELFF
J: TRBJ2-2
D: NA
V: TRBV7-9

CDR3: CASTRGRAGTDTQYF
J: TRBJ2-3
D: TRBD2
V: TRBV27

CDR3: CASSIGQFREKLFF
J: TRBJ1-4
D: NA
V: TRBV19

CDR3: CASGLVSGDRYSYNEQFF
J: TRBJ2-1
D: TRBD1
V: TRBV12-5

CDR3: CASSPRGQASLNQPQHF
J: TRBJ1-5
D: TRBD1
V: TRBV18

CDR3: CASSLNPGQGSDQPQHF
J: TRBJ1-5
D: TRBD1
V: TRBV7-2

CDR3: CASSSLGSGSYNEQFF
J: TRBJ2-1
D: TRBD2
V: TRBV9

CDR3: CASSFQGSNQPQHF
J: TRBJ1-5
D: NA
V: TRBV5-5